One sample yielded the 26 T cell receptor beta chains listed below, sequenced in a study of T cell responses to AZD1222 COVID-19 vaccine (dated by TCRdb to 2020 to 2022). Sample time point, as interpreted from the label and publication: baseline before first vaccination. The method was the immunoSEQ multiplex PCR assay. Held by TCRdb, this immuneACCESS table contains in-frame sequences only and omits some clones. Under half of the omission traces to an unresolved V gene where checked; the cause of the rest is unknown. This sample comprises 75,000 to 100,000 clones, around 89% of them detected only once. The ten largest clones represent less than 3.5% of the sample. The material was peripheral blood, obtained on day 0 of AZD1222 vaccination. The receptors derive from an adult in good health.

This chain links TRBV28 with TRBJ2-1; 11 nucleotides agree with TRBD2. This CDR3 comprises 16 residues. CDR1 MDHEN and CDR2 SYDVKM come from the germline V gene. J gave up 4 bases and V 6 bases, and 8 bases lay outside the gene matches. The CDR3, as DNA: TGTGCCAGCAGCCCGCCTAGCGGGAGGCTATACAATGAGCAGTTCTTC. Its translation: CASSPPSGRLYNEQFF.

This chain connects TRBV6-1 to TRBJ1-5; D is possibly TRBD1 (6 bases). CDR1 is MNHNS, CDR2 SASEGT, per germline. CDR3 length equals 18 residues. V lost 4 bases, J lost 3 bases, and 22 bases lay in between. The DNA of the CDR3 is TGTGCCAGCAGTGGTGCAGGGGCAGTGTTTTCACACAATCAGCCCCAGCATTTT. It yields the protein CASSGAGAVFSHNQPQHF.

This rearrangement joins TRBV6-6 to TRBJ1-1; D uncertain. V was shortened by 6 bases and J by 0 bases, with 14 bases between the two germline ends. Per the germline V gene, CDR1 is MNHNY and CDR2 is SVGAGI (reference sequence). The CDR3 covers 15 residues. The CDR3 protein is CASRTQRLMNTEAFF. CDR3 nucleotide sequence: TGTGCCAGCAGGACACAGAGACTCATGAACACTGAAGCTTTCTTT.

The chain uses TRBV19 and TRBJ1-3; the D is unclear. The length of the CDR3 is 16 residues. Germline-derived CDR1 and CDR2 are LNHDA and SQIVND (reference sequence). The V end lost 3 bases, the J end lost 0 bases, and 12 bases lay between the germline ends. The CDR3 DNA reads TGTGCCAGTAGTATTTCGAGTTCCATCTCTGGAAACACCATATATTTT. This translates into CASSISSSISGNTIYF.

V and J are TRBV6-2 or TRBV6-3 and TRBJ2-1, with D perhaps TRBD1 (6 bases). V was cut by 5 bases and J by 3 bases, with 17 bases left in between. Germline V gene sequence: CDR1 MNHEY, CDR2 SVGEGT. This CDR3 region has 16 residues. The CDR3 region is CASSPFIGGVYNEQFF. The CDR3 region has the DNA TGTGCCAGCAGTCCCTTCATAGGGGGAGTCTACAATGAGCAGTTCTTC.

The chain has TRBV15 and TRBJ2-1; D gene uncertain. V dropped 3 bases and J dropped 0 bases, with 3 bases sitting between them. Germline V lookup: CDR1 LNHNV, CDR2 YYDKDF (reference sequence). The CDR3 runs 13 residues. The CDR3 nucleotides are TGTGCCACCAGCAGTACCTCCTACAATGAGCAGTTCTTC. It specifies CATSSTSYNEQFF.

The sample holds a few counts of this clone. The rearrangement joins TRBV9 to TRBJ2-7; weak D call: TRBD1 (6 bases). CDR3 length equals 14 residues. With 0 bases removed from V and 5 bases from J, the gap between germline ends came to 12 bases. The V gene's germline CDR1 is SGDLS and CDR2 YYNGEE. This chain's CDR3 is CASSVGSGANEQYF. CDR3 bases: TGTGCCAGCAGCGTAGGGTCAGGGGCCAACGAGCAGTACTTC.

The chain employs TRBV28 and TRBJ1-2, with D hard to call. V was pared by 1 base and J by 2 bases, with 8 bases between. The CDR3 sequence is 14 residues long. CDR1 is MDHEN, CDR2 SYDVKM, per germline. DNA for the CDR3: TGTGCCAGCAGTTTATTTGGGCAGAACTATGGCTACACCTTC. This gives the protein CASSLFGQNYGYTF.

The chain carries TRBV18 and TRBJ2-7; D remains unclear. The CDR3 loop spans 15 amino acids. The V end was cut by 0 bases, the J end by 3 bases, with 12 bases between. CDR1 and CDR2 from the germline V gene are KGHSH and LQKENI. CDR3 in DNA: TGTGCCAGCTCACCACCCAGGCTGAAAGACTACGAGCAGTACTTC. Protein sequence: CASSPPRLKDYEQYF.

V and J are TRBV5-1 and TRBJ2-1; 7 bases match TRBD1. The CDR3 covers 14 residues. V lost 3 bases to trimming and J lost 5 bases; unmatched junction nucleotides: 5. Germline V gene data show CDR1 as SGHRS and CDR2 as YFSETQ. CDR3 in amino acids: CASSSTGTHNEQFF. In nucleotides, the CDR3 is TGCGCCAGCAGCTCGACAGGGACCCACAATGAGCAGTTCTTC.

In its sample, this clone was seen a few times. The chain carries TRBV27 and TRBJ1-2; D uncertain. The CDR3 runs to 14 residues. The V end was cut by 2 bases, the J end by 8 bases, with 15 bases between. Germline CDR1 is MNHEY and CDR2 is SMNVEV (reference sequence). CDR3 in DNA: TGTGCCAGCAGTTTAACGTGGGCCAACAACGGCTACACCTTC. Translating it yields CASSLTWANNGYTF.

The chain combines TRBV3-1 (or the pseudogene TRBV3-2) with TRBJ1-1; TRBD1 might be the D (6 bases). CDR3 length: 12 amino acids. Trimming stripped 4 bases from V and 3 bases from J, with 6 bases between. The germline V gene encodes CDR1 LGHDT and CDR2 YNNKEL (reference sequence). The CDR3 here is CASSRTDTEAFF. The CDR3 region has the DNA TGTGCCAGCAGCCGGACAGACACTGAAGCTTTCTTT.

The V call is TRBV19, the J call TRBJ1-2; TRBD1 is a possible D gene (5 bases). This CDR3 comprises 12 residues. The germline V and J ends were trimmed by 7 bases and 4 bases, with 10 bases remaining between them. Germline assignment: CDR1 LNHDA and CDR2 SQIVND (reference sequence). CDR3: CASTGISYGYTF. CDR3 in DNA: TGTGCCAGTACAGGGATCTCCTATGGCTACACCTTC. Looking up the rest from reference TRBV19 and TRBJ1-2 gives the full variable domain: DGGITQSPKYLFRKEGQNVTLSCEQNLNHDAMYWYRQDPGQGLRLIYYSQIVNDFQKGDIAEGYSVSREKKESFPLTVTSAQKNPTAFYLCASTGISYGYTFGSGTRLTVV.

Points on this clone: No DNA is shown, since the ends of the CDR3 on it are uncertain; the CDR3 is the one TCRdb lists. The rearrangement joins TRBV7-8 to TRBJ2-2; no check of the table's D call, TRBD2, against the DNA was made. CDR1 and CDR2 from the germline V gene are SGHVS and FQNEAQ. Termini included, the CDR3 measures 14 amino acids. CDR3 amino acids: CASSLVGDPGSCFF.

The chain recombines TRBV5-8 with TRBJ1-2; 10 positions match TRBD1. The V gene's germline CDR1 is SGHTS and CDR2 YDEGEE. V shed 4 bases and J 3 bases; nucleotides not matched to a gene: 6. This CDR3 spans 15 amino acids. The CDR3 reads CASSGRTGGYYGYTF. The CDR3 DNA sequence: TGTGCCAGCAGCGGACGGACAGGGGGGTACTATGGCTACACCTTC.

The V and J genes are TRBV5-1 and TRBJ1-3; TRBD1 might be the D (5 bases). This CDR3 region has 15 residues. Germline V lookup: CDR1 SGHRS, CDR2 YFSETQ. V lost 1 base to trimming and J lost 4 bases, with 12 bases between them. The CDR3 DNA reads TGCGCCAGCAGCTTGAATCCCCAGGGAGGAAACACCATATATTTT. Its translation: CASSLNPQGGNTIYF.

The chain uses TRBV7-2 and TRBJ1-6; D is perhaps TRBD1 (5 bases). Trimming took off 3 bases at V and 7 bases at J, with 10 bases between the two ends. CDR3 size: 14 residues. Germline V gives CDR1 SGHTA, CDR2 FQGNSA. The CDR3 DNA sequence: TGTGCCAGCAGCTTTGGGGGTTCGAATTCACCCCTCCACTTT. This codes for CASSFGGSNSPLHF.

The chain recombines TRBV5-1 with TRBJ1-6, with D possibly being TRBD1 (5 bases). The V end was cut by 4 bases, the J end by 6 bases, with 17 bases between. The germline V gene has CDR1 SGHRS and CDR2 YFSETQ. This CDR3 contains 16 residues. The CDR3 here is CASSERSGTLNSPLHF. The CDR3 coding sequence is TGCGCCAGCAGCGAACGATCCGGGACCCTTAATTCACCCCTCCACTTT.

The V gene is TRBV7-2, the J gene TRBJ1-2; 8 positions agree with TRBD1. Germline V gene data show CDR1 as SGHTA and CDR2 as FQGNSA. CDR3 length equals 17 residues. Trimming removed 1 base from V and 0 bases from J; junction bases left unmatched: 7. The DNA of the CDR3 is TGTGCCAGCAGCTTAGTGGGGACAGGAATAACTAACTATGGCTACACCTTC. This encodes CASSLVGTGITNYGYTF.

This chain joins TRBV9 and TRBJ1-2, with D possibly TRBD1 on 5 matching bases. CDR1 and CDR2 from the germline V gene are SGDLS and YYNGEE. Trimming took 3 bases from V and 2 from J, leaving 23 bases between them. The CDR3 length is 18 residues. This CDR3 is CASSANVKQGSGNYGYTF. The CDR3 region has the DNA TGTGCCAGCAGCGCAAATGTTAAGCAGGGATCGGGAAACTATGGCTACACCTTC.

V and J are TRBV6-5 and TRBJ2-1, with D perhaps given as TRBD1 or TRBD2 (5 bases each). Trimming shortened V by 10 bases and J by 2 bases, and 12 bases separated the two germline ends. CDR1 MNHEY and CDR2 SVGAGI come from the germline V gene. This CDR3 contains 13 residues. The CDR3 region has the DNA TGTGCCACCGGCCCGGGACCCTACAATGAGCAGTTCTTC. It codes for CATGPGPYNEQFF.

The chain joins TRBV4-1 to TRBJ1-5; D not resolved. Germline assignment: CDR1 MGHRA and CDR2 YSYEKL. Trimming pared 2 bases from V and 8 bases from J, leaving 10 bases between. The CDR3 length is 13 residues. The CDR3 region has the DNA TGCGCCAGCAGCCAAAATTTTGACAAGCCCCAGCATTTT. This encodes CASSQNFDKPQHF.

V gene TRBV3-1 (or the pseudogene TRBV3-2) combines with J gene TRBJ2-2; the match to TRBD1 covers 9 bases. After removal of 1 base from V and 6 bases from J, the junction contained 0 bases not matched to a gene. CDR1 is LGHDT and CDR2 is YNNKEL in the germline V gene (reference sequence). The CDR3 is 14 amino acids. The CDR3 DNA reads TGTGCCAGCAGCCAAGGACAGGGGGCCGGGGAGCTGTTTTTT. Its translation: CASSQGQGAGELFF.

The genes are TRBV27 and TRBJ2-5; no clear D. Trimming left V 7 bases short and J 5 bases short, with 8 bases between. This CDR3 has 11 residues. Looked up from germline, CDR1 is MNHEY and CDR2 is SMNVEV (reference sequence). The CDR3 DNA reads as TGTGCCAGCAAGCCGATCGAGACCCAGTACTTC. Its protein product is CASKPIETQYF.

J is TRBJ2-6 and V is TRBV5-6; D unresolved. Germline V gives CDR1 SGHDT, CDR2 YYEEEE. With 0 bases removed from V and 2 bases from J, the gap between germline ends came to 6 bases. The CDR3 consists of 15 residues. For the CDR3, the DNA is TGTGCCAGCAGCTTGGGTGGGGCTGGGGCCAACGTCCTGACTTTC. This translates into CASSLGGAGANVLTF.

The J gene is TRBJ1-5, the V gene TRBV7-3; D gene uncertain. The CDR3 runs to 13 residues. Trimming removed 5 bases from V and 4 bases from J, with 9 bases in between. CDR1 is SGHTA, CDR2 FQGTGA, per germline. The CDR3 nucleotides read TGTGCCAGCAGCCCCGACAAGAATCAGCCCCAGCATTTT. Its protein product is CASSPDKNQPQHF.